These 26 T cell receptor beta chains were all obtained from the same sample, sequenced in a study of molecular identifiers for immune sequencing clone quantification. MiXCR, run by TCRdb on the PCR reads, gives a single entry per CDR3 protein. The sample includes more than 300,000 distinct CDR3 sequences, about 22% of them seen just once. Sequenced material: naive CD8+ T cells from blood, with Jurkat cell RNA spiked in. Subset of the sample: FACS-sorted CD8+CD4-CCR7+CD45RA+ naive T cells. The receptors stem from a human donor in good health. Some libraries in this study had Jurkat cell RNA spiked in.

Ten or more counts support this clonotype. The chain employs TRBV4-3 and TRBJ2-1, with TRBD2 identical over 8 bases. CDR3 length: 15 residues. V shed 0 bases, J shed 6 bases, and the junction held 4 bases outside the gene matches. Germline V lookup: CDR1 LGHNA, CDR2 YSLEER. CDR3 coding DNA: TGCGCCAGCAGCCAAGATTTTGGGACTAGCAATGAGCAGTTCTTC. Translating gives CASSQDFGTSNEQFF.

This clonotype was recorded a few times. CDR3 DNA: TGTGCCAGTAGTATCATGGCAGGGAGGGGAACCGGGGAGCTGTTTTTT. Protein sequence: CASSIMAGRGTGELFF. This chain joins TRBV19 and TRBJ2-2; 7 bases map to TRBD2. After removal of 3 bases from V and 5 bases from J, the junction contained 9 bases not matched to a gene. Germline values: CDR1 LNHDA, CDR2 SQIVND (reference sequence). CDR3 length: 16 residues.

This clonotype was observed many times. J is TRBJ2-5 and V is TRBV7-9; TRBD1 matches at 10 bases. V was pared by 5 bases and J by 5 bases, with 8 bases of the junction left unmatched. CDR1 and CDR2 from the germline V gene are SEHNR and FQNEAQ (reference sequence). The CDR3 has 15 amino acids. DNA of the CDR3: TGTGCCAGCAGCCCCAGGGGACAGGGGAAGGAGACCCAGTACTTC. Translated: CASSPRGQGKETQYF. Drawing the rest from reference TRBV7-9 and TRBJ2-5, the complete variable domain is DTGVSQNPRHKITKRGQNVTFRCDPISEHNRLYWYRQTLGQGPEFLTYFQNEAQLEKSRLLSDRFSAERPKGSFSTLEIQRTEQGDSAMYLCASSPRGQGKETQYFGPGTRLLVL.

This clonotype has at least ten counts. This sequence joins TRBV19 and TRBJ2-7; possible D gene TRBD2, 5 bases. Germline V CDR1 and CDR2: LNHDA, SQIVND (reference sequence). The V end lost 4 bases, the J end lost 6 bases, and 19 bases lay between the germline ends. The CDR3 sequence is 15 residues long. The CDR3 spells CASSTASRGPIEQYF. The DNA for the CDR3 is TGTGCCAGTAGTACCGCCAGCCGAGGGCCAATCGAGCAGTACTTC.

This clonotype was seen repeatedly, ten times or more. The chain is built from TRBV12-5 and TRBJ1-1; D is ambiguous. V lost 4 bases, J lost 7 bases, and 10 bases lay in between. Germline V CDR1 and CDR2: LGHNT, FRNRAP. This CDR3 has 12 residues. CDR3 protein: CASGWVGGEAFF. CDR3 bases: TGTGCTAGTGGTTGGGTAGGAGGTGAAGCTTTCTTT.

This clonotype was recorded many times. The chain joins TRBV27 to TRBJ2-3; D uncertain. CDR3 length equals 14 residues. V was pared by 5 bases and J by 1 base, with 10 bases between. Germline CDR1 is MNHEY and CDR2 is SMNVEV (reference sequence). Here the CDR3 reads CASSVLGRTDTQYF. CDR3 DNA: TGTGCCAGCAGTGTCCTCGGCCGCACAGATACGCAGTATTTT.

This clonotype was seen at least ten times. The rearrangement joins TRBV7-9 to TRBJ1-5; D is ambiguous. CDR3 length: 11 residues. V lost 4 bases and J lost 9, with 7 bases in between. Germline assignment: CDR1 SEHNR and CDR2 FQNEAQ (reference sequence). The CDR3 region has the DNA TGTGCCAGCAGCTCAGTAGGGCCCCAGCATTTT. As protein: CASSSVGPQHF.

The DNA of the CDR3 is TGTGCCAGCAGCTTAGGAGCAGAAATGAACACTGAAGCTTTCTTT. Translation gives CASSLGAEMNTEAFF. V is TRBV7-6 and J is TRBJ1-1; D is unclear. Germline V gene data show CDR1 as SGHVS and CDR2 as FNYEAQ. The CDR3 has 15 residues. V lost 1 base and J lost 0, with 9 bases in between.

This clonotype was counted ten times or more. The V gene is TRBV29-1, the J gene TRBJ2-7; 9 nucleotides agree with TRBD1. In germline, CDR1 is SQVTM, CDR2 ANQGSEA. With V trimmed by 4 bases and J by 2 bases, 6 bases remained unmatched. The CDR3 contains 14 residues. The DNA for the CDR3 is TGCAGCGTTGCGGGACAGGGAATCACCTACGAGCAGTACTTC. Translating it yields CSVAGQGITYEQYF.

This clonotype occurred a few times. A read error may produce the germline difference seen at one junction end. V gene TRBV5-3 combines with J gene TRBJ1-1, with 10 bases aligning to TRBD1. TRBV5-3 is marked as an open reading frame, function uncertain. The CDR3 sequence is 17 residues long. CDR3 sequence reads: CASSLRHGGQGFTEAFF. In DNA form, the CDR3 reads TGTGCCAGCAGCTTGCGACATGGGGGACAGGGGTTCACTGAAGCTTTCTTT.

This clonotype was counted at least ten times. The chain has TRBV4-2 and TRBJ2-5; D gene ambiguous. The germline CDR1 and CDR2 sequences are LGHNA and YNFKEQ. V lost 1 base to trimming and J lost 2 bases, with 5 bases between them. This CDR3 region has 13 residues. The CDR3 DNA reads TGTGCCAGCAGCCAAGTAACACAAGAGACCCAGTACTTC. Translating gives CASSQVTQETQYF.

This clonotype was seen ten or more times. This rearrangement joins TRBV27 to TRBJ2-6; D uncertain. Germline CDR1 reads MNHEY; CDR2 reads SMNVEV (reference sequence). V dropped 0 bases and J dropped 0 bases, with 3 bases sitting between them. This CDR3 has 15 residues. CDR3 in DNA: TGTGCCAGCAGTTTATCGGCCTCTGGGGCCAACGTCCTGACTTTC. This translates into CASSLSASGANVLTF. The full variable domain, its missing parts supplied by reference TRBV27 and TRBJ2-6, is EAQVTQNPRYLITVTGKKLTVTCSQNMNHEYMSWYRQDPGLGLRQIYYSMNVEVTDKGDVPEGYKVSRKEKRNFPLILESPSPNQTSLYFCASSLSASGANVLTFGAGSRLTVL.

A word on this clonotype: The junction shows a germline mismatch at one end, possibly a read error. The J gene is TRBJ2-4, the V gene TRBV11-2; no firm D call. This CDR3 has 13 amino acids. Germline CDR1 and CDR2: SGHAT and FQNNGV. As DNA, the CDR3 is TGTGCCAGCAGCCACCACTCAGGAAACATTCAGTGCTTC. Translation: CASSHHSGNIQCF. Together with reference TRBV11-2 and TRBJ2-4, the CDR3 gives the full variable domain: EAGVAQSPRYKIIEKRQSVAFWCNPISGHATLYWYQQILGQGPKLLIQFQNNGVVDDSQLPKDRFSAERLKGVDSTLKIQPAKLEDSAVYLCASSHHSGNIQCFGAGTRLSVL.

This clonotype was counted ten times or more. The chain has TRBV9 and TRBJ2-3; TRBD2 is a possible D gene (5 bases). CDR1 is SGDLS and CDR2 is YYNGEE in the germline V gene. V lost 3 bases and J 0 bases, leaving 8 bases between the germline ends. The CDR3 totals 14 residues. CDR3 in amino acids: CASSGAVSTDTQYF. The DNA for the CDR3 is TGTGCCAGCAGCGGAGCGGTAAGCACAGATACGCAGTATTTT.

This clonotype has a count of ten or more. This chain uses TRBV20-1 with TRBJ2-7; 10 positions match TRBD2. Germline V CDR1 and CDR2: DFQATT, SNEGSKA (reference sequence). The CDR3 is 13 residues long. Losses at the gene ends were 6 bases for V and 7 bases for J; bases not matched to a gene: 9. The CDR3 region is CSARAGGPREQYF. CDR3 bases: TGCAGTGCCCGAGCGGGGGGGCCTAGGGAGCAGTACTTC.

A few counts support this clonotype. The chain has TRBV27 and TRBJ1-1, with D unclear. V lost 8 bases and J 2 bases, leaving 12 bases between the germline ends. The CDR3 has 13 residues. CDR1 and CDR2 (germline): MNHEY, SMNVEV (reference sequence). The DNA for the CDR3 is TGTGCCAGCCAAGGAACGGCCAACACTGAAGCTTTCTTT. It encodes CASQGTANTEAFF.

To note about this clonotype: A much larger clone differs by one base, so this may be a read error. The chain couples TRBV20-1 to TRBJ2-7, with a tentative D call TRBD2 (7 bases). The CDR3 contains 14 residues. The germline CDR1 and CDR2 sequences are DFQATT and SNEGSKA (reference sequence). The V end lost 1 base, the J end lost 6 bases, and 16 bases lay between the germline ends. Here the CDR3 DNA reads TGCAGTGCTAGAGTCCCGCGGGGGCCCTGCGAGCAGTACTTC. Translation gives CSARVPRGPCEQYF.

The table lists this clonotype with many counts. The rearrangement uses TRBV4-1 and TRBJ1-2; tentatively, D is TRBD1 (5 bases). The germline gives CDR1 MGHRA, CDR2 YSYEKL. The CDR3 length is 13 residues. V was shortened by 2 bases and J by 4 bases, with 8 bases between the two germline ends. CDR3 region: CASSQQGTYGYTF. CDR3 DNA sequence: TGCGCCAGCAGCCAACAGGGAACCTATGGCTACACCTTC.

This clonotype was recorded at least ten times. The gene calls are TRBV13 and TRBJ2-7, with a weak D call TRBD1 (5 bases). The V and J ends lost 5 bases and 6 bases respectively, with 23 bases between them. This CDR3 is built from 16 residues. Germline values: CDR1 PRHDT, CDR2 FYEKMQ (reference sequence). The CDR3 loop reads CASSQGPPGSEVEQYF. CDR3 nucleotides: TGTGCCAGCAGCCAAGGCCCGCCAGGGTCAGAAGTCGAGCAGTACTTC.

In its sample, this clonotype was seen many times. The chain combines TRBV7-2 with TRBJ2-7; D possibly corresponds to TRBD1 (5 bases). This CDR3 is 12 amino acids long. Germline V gives CDR1 SGHTA, CDR2 FQGNSA. Trimming shortened V by 11 bases and J by 6 bases, and 17 bases separated the two germline ends. Written as DNA, the CDR3 is TGTGCCGTTCAGGGTCTCCTGGGCGAGCAGTACTTC. Its translation: CAVQGLLGEQYF.

The table lists this clonotype with a few counts. The chain joins TRBV19 to TRBJ1-1; tentative D call: TRBD1 (5 bases). The V end was cut by 7 bases, the J end by 4 bases, with 13 bases between. The CDR3 is made up of 13 amino acids. The germline CDR1 and CDR2 sequences are LNHDA and SQIVND (reference sequence). The CDR3: CASTTTVGTEAFF. CDR3 nucleotides: TGTGCCAGTACTACGACAGTTGGCACTGAAGCTTTCTTT. Together with reference TRBV19 and TRBJ1-1, the CDR3 gives the full variable domain: DGGITQSPKYLFRKEGQNVTLSCEQNLNHDAMYWYRQDPGQGLRLIYYSQIVNDFQKGDIAEGYSVSREKKESFPLTVTSAQKNPTAFYLCASTTTVGTEAFFGQGTRLTVV.

This clonotype was seen at least ten times. Its ends do not fully match the called genes, so a read error is possible. The chain uses TRBV20-1 and TRBJ2-3, with a tentative D call TRBD2 (6 bases). The CDR3 has 15 residues. Germline V gene data show CDR1 as DFQATT and CDR2 as SNEGSKA (reference sequence). The chain's CDR3 is CSARGSSGSTDTQYF. The DNA for the CDR3 is TGCAGTGCAAGAGGAAGTAGCGGCAGCACAGATACGCAGTATTTT.

This clonotype was counted only a few times. This sequence joins TRBV30 and TRBJ2-7, with 8 nucleotides matching TRBD2. This CDR3 region has 12 residues. The J segment lost 9 bases and the V segment lost 2 bases, leaving 6 bases of the junction unmatched. Germline V gene lookup returns CDR1 GTSNPN and CDR2 SVGIG (reference sequence). In nucleotides, the CDR3 is TGTGCCTGGAGTCTTGCGGGGGGCGGGCAGTACTTC. Protein product: CAWSLAGGGQYF.

This clonotype was counted many times. The chain's CDR3 is CASSRDEQFF. The CDR3 region has the DNA TGTGCCAGCAGCCGGGATGAGCAGTTCTTC. V and J are TRBV28 and TRBJ2-1; D call uncertain. Germline V gene sequence: CDR1 MDHEN, CDR2 SYDVKM. CDR3 length: 10 residues. Trimming took off 6 bases at V and 8 bases at J, with 5 bases between the two ends.

In this sample, this clonotype turned up many times. The rearrangement links TRBV6-6 to TRBJ2-1; no clear D gene. This CDR3 has 15 amino acids. With 5 bases removed from V and 0 bases from J, the gap between germline ends came to 11 bases. From germline, CDR1 is MNHNY and CDR2 SVGAGI (reference sequence). CDR3: CASSRQESSYNEQFF. The DNA of the CDR3 is TGTGCCAGCAGTAGGCAGGAGAGCTCCTACAATGAGCAGTTCTTC.

This clonotype was seen repeatedly, ten times or more. The chain combines TRBV7-2 with TRBJ2-1; the D gene is possibly TRBD1 (5 bases). Trimming removed 5 bases from V and 8 bases from J, with 19 bases in between. Germline V gives CDR1 SGHTA, CDR2 FQGNSA. The CDR3 has 15 amino acids. The CDR3 region has the DNA TGTGCCAGCAGCCCAGGACATCACGGCCTGGATGAGCAGTTCTTC. This codes for CASSPGHHGLDEQFF.